This T cell receptor beta chain emerged from a study of blood T cells in healthy people across ages. Primed by a sample-barcoded 5' primer and a J-beta primer mix, a second PCR proceeded for about 6 to 12 cycles. TCRdb passed the 5' RACE reads through MiXCR, listing each CDR3 protein once. Of approximately 810,000 distinct CDR3 sequences listed, 25% to 30% are singletons. This clonotype was seen a handful of times. V lost 6 bases and J 2 bases, leaving 11 bases between the germline ends. This CDR3 spans 13 amino acids. CDR1 and CDR2 (germline): DFQATT, SNEGSKA (reference sequence). Sequenced input: blood. The clonotype originates from an elderly woman in good health. The rearrangement uses TRBV20-1 and TRBJ1-5, with a tentative D call TRBD1 (6 bases). The CDR3 protein is CSAPRQGNQPQHF. The CDR3 region has the DNA TGCAGTGCACCGAGACAGGGCAATCAGCCCCAGCATTTT.